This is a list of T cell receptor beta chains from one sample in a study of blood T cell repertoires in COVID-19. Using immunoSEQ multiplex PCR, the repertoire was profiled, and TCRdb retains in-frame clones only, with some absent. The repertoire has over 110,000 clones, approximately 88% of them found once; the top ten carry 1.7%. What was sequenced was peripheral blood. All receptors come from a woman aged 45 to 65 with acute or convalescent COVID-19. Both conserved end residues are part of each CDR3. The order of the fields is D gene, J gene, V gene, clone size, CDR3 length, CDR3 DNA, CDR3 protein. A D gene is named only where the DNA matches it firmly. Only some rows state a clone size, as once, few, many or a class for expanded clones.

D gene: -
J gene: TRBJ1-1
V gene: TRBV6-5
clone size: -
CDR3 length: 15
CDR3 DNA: TGTGCCAGCACCGGGGGAGGGGTCCTTCTCCAGGTAGCTTTCTTT
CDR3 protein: CASTGGGVLLQVAFF

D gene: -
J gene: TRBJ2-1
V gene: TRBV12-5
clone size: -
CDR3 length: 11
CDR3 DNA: TGTGCTAGTGGTTTAGGGGGTGAGCAGTTCTTC
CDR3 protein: CASGLGGEQFF

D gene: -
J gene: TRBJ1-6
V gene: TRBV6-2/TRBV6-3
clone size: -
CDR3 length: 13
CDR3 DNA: TGTGCCAGCAGTTCGAGGGCCATTTCACCCCTCCACTTT
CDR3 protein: CASSSRAISPLHF

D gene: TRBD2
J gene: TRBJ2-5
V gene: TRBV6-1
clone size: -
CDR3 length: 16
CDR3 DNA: TGTGCCAGCAGTGAATGGCCTAGCGGGAGTAAAGAGACCCAGTACTTC
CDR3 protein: CASSEWPSGSKETQYF

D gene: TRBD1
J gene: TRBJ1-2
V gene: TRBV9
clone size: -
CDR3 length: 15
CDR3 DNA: TGTGCCAGCAGCGCAGACTCCAGGGGGGCCTATGGCTACACCTTC
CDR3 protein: CASSADSRGAYGYTF

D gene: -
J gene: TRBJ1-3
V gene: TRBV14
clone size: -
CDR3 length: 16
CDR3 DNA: TGTGCCAGCAGCCAAGGGTCCACAGGGCCTGGAAACACCATATATTTT
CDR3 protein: CASSQGSTGPGNTIYF

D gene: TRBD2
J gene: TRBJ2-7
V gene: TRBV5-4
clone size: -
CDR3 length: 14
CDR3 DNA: TGTGCCACCGGAATGGGGGGGGACTCCTACGAGCAGTACTTC
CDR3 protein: CATGMGGDSYEQYF

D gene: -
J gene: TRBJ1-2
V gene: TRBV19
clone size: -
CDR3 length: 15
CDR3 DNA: TGTGCCAGTAGTACCCAACCCGGGACAAAACGTGGCTACACCTTC
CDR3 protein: CASSTQPGTKRGYTF

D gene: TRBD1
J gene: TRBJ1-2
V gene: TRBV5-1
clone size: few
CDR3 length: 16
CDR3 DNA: TGCGCCAGCAGCCCGGGGACAGGGGGTTCAAACTATGGCTACACCTTC
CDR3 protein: CASSPGTGGSNYGYTF

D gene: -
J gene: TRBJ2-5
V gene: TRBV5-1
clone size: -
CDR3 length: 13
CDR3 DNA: TGCGCCAGCAGCTTGGAAGCCCACGAGACCCAGTACTTC
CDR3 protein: CASSLEAHETQYF

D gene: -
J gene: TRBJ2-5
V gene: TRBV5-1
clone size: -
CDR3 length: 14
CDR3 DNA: TGCGCCAGCAGTAGGGACATCTTCCAAGAGACCCAGTACTTC
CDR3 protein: CASSRDIFQETQYF

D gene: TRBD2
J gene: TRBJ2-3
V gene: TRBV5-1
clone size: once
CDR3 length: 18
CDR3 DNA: TGCGCCAGCAGCTTGCCTAGGTACGCGGGAGGGGACAAAGGTACGCAGTATTTT
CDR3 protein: CASSLPRYAGGDKGTQYF

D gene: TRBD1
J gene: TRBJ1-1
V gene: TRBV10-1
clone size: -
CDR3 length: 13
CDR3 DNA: TGCGCCAGCAGGGAACAGGGGGCGGATGAAGCTTTCTTT
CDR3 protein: CASREQGADEAFF

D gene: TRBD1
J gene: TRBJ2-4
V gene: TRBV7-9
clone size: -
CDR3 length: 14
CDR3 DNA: TGTGCCAGCAGCCCCGTGTGGGACAGAAACATTCAGTACTTC
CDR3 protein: CASSPVWDRNIQYF

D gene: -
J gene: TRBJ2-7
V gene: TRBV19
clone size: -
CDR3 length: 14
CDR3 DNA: TGTGCCAGTAGTATCCCGGGAGCGCCATACGAGCAGTACTTC
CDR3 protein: CASSIPGAPYEQYF